This TCR beta chain was profiled in a study of OX40 agonist ivuxolimab in advanced cancers. Trimming took 0 bases from V and 8 from J; bases not matched to a gene: 6. This CDR3 is 15 amino acids long. Germline V gives CDR1 LGHNA, CDR2 YNFKEQ. Blood draws occurred at baseline, cycle 4 day 1, and cycle 7 day 1. Sequenced by immunoSEQ multiplex PCR; TCRdb stores in-frame clones only, minus some. The sample lists nearly 25,000 clones; around four fifths were seen once. This chain joins TRBV4-2 and TRBJ2-5, with 10 bases that match TRBD2. The TCR comes from an adult with an advanced solid tumor such as melanoma, head and neck, liver or kidney cancer. Sequencing was performed on CD4+ or CD8+ T cells sorted from blood, taken in a trial of the OX40 agonist ivuxolimab. The CDR3 nucleotides read TGTGCCAGCAGCCAAGAAGCGGGGGGGCCTAGTACCCAGTACTTC. Its translation: CASSQEAGGPSTQYF.